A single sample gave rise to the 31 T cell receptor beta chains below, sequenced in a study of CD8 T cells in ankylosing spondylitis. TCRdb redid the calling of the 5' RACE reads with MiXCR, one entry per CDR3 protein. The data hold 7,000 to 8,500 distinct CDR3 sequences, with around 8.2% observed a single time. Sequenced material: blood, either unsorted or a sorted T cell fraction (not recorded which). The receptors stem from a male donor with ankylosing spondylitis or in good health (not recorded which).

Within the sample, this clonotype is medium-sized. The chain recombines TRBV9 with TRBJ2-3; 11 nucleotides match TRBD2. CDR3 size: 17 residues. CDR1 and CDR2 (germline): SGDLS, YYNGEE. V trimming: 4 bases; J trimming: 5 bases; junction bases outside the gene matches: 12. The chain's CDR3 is CASSKRGVAGGQDTQYF. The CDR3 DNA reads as TGTGCCAGCAGCAAAAGAGGGGTAGCGGGGGGGCAAGATACGCAGTATTTT.

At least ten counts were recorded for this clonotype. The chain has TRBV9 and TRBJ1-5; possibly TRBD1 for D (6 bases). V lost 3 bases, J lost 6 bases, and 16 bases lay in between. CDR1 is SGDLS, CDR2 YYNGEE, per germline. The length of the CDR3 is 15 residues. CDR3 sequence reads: CASSEGGAGGQPQHF. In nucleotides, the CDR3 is TGTGCCAGCAGCGAGGGGGGGGCGGGAGGTCAGCCCCAGCATTTT. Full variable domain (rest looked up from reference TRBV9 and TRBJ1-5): DSGVTQTPKHLITATGQRVTLRCSPRSGDLSVYWYQQSLDQGLQFLIQYYNGEERAKGNILERFSAQQFPDLHSELNLSSLELGDSALYFCASSEGGAGGQPQHFGDGTRLSIL.

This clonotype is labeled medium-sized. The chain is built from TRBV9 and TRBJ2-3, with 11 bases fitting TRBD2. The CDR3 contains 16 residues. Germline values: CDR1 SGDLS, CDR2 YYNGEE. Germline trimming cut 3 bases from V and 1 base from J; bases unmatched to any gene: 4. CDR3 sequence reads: CASSGGTSGRTDTQYF. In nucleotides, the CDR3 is TGTGCCAGCAGCGGCGGGACTAGCGGACGCACAGATACGCAGTATTTT.

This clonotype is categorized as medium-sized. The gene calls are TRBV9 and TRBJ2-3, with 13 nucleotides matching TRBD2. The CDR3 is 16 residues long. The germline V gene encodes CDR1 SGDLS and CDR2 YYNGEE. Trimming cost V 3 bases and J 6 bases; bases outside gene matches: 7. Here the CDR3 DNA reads TGTGCCAGCAGCGCTGGACTAGCGGGAGTATATGATACGCAGTATTTT. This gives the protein CASSAGLAGVYDTQYF.

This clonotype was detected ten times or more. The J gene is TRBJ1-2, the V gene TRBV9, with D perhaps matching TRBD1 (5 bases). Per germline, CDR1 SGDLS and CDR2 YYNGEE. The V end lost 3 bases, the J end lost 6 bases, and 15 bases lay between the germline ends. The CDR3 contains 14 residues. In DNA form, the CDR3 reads TGTGCCAGCAGCGCCCAGCAGGGATTCGATGGCTACACCTTC. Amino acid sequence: CASSAQQGFDGYTF.

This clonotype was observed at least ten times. This CDR3 is CASSVVGRETDTQYF. CDR3 bases: TGTGCCAGCAGCGTAGTGGGGCGGGAGACAGATACGCAGTATTTT. This chain uses TRBV9 with TRBJ2-3; 7 positions match TRBD2. In germline, CDR1 is SGDLS, CDR2 YYNGEE. This CDR3 spans 15 amino acids. With 0 bases clipped from V and 3 bases from J, the junction kept 4 bases outside the gene matches.

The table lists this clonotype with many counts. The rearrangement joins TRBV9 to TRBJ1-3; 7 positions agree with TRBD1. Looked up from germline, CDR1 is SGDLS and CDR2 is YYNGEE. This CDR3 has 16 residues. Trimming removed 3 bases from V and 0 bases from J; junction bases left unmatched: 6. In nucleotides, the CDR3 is TGTGCCAGCAGCGAAGAACGGGACAGCTCTGGAAACACCATATATTTT. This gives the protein CASSEERDSSGNTIYF.

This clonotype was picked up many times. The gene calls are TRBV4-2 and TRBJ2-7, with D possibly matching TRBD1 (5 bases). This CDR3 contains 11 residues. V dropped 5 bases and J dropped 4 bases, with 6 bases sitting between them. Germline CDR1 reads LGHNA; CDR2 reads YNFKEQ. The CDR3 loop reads CASSKGYEQYV. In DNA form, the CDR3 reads TGTGCCAGCAGCAAGGGGTACGAGCAGTACGTC.

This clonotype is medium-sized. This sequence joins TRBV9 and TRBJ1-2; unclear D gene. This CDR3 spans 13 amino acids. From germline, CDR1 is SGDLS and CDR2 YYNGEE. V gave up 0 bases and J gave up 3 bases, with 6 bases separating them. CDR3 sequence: CASSVGTDYGYTF. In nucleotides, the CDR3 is TGTGCCAGCAGCGTAGGTACTGACTATGGCTACACCTTC.

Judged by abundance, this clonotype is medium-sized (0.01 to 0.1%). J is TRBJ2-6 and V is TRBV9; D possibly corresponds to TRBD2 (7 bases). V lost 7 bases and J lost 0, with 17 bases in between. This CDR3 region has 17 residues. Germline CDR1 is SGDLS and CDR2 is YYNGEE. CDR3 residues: CASGGAVLHSGANVLTF. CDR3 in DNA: TGTGCCAGCGGGGGGGCAGTGCTACACTCTGGGGCCAACGTCCTGACTTTC.

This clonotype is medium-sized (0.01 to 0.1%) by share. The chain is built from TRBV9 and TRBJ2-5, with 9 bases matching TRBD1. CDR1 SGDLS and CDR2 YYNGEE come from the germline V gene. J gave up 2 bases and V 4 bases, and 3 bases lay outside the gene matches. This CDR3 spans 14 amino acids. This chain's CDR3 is CASSPGTGQETQYF. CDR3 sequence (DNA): TGTGCCAGCAGCCCAGGGACAGGGCAAGAGACCCAGTACTTC. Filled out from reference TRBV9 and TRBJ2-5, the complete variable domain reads DSGVTQTPKHLITATGQRVTLRCSPRSGDLSVYWYQQSLDQGLQFLIQYYNGEERAKGNILERFSAQQFPDLHSELNLSSLELGDSALYFCASSPGTGQETQYFGPGTRLLVL.

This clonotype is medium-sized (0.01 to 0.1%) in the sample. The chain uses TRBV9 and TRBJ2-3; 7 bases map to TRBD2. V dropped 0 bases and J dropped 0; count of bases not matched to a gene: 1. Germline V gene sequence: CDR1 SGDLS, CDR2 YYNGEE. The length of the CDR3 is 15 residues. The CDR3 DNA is TGTGCCAGCAGCGTAGCTAGCGGAAGCACAGATACGCAGTATTTT. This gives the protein CASSVASGSTDTQYF.

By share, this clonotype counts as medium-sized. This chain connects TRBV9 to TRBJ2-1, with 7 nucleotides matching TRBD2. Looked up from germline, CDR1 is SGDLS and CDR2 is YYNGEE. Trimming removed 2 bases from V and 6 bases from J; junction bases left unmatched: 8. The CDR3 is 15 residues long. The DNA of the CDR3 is TGTGCCAGCAGCGTGGGCGGGAGTACTGTCAATGAGCAGTTCTTC. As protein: CASSVGGSTVNEQFF.

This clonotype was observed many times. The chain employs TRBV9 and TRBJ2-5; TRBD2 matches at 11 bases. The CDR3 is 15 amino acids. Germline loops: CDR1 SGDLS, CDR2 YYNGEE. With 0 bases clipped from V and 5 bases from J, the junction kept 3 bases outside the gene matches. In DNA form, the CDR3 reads TGTGCCAGCAGCGTAGGCGGGACTAGCGGTGAGACCCAGTACTTC. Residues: CASSVGGTSGETQYF.

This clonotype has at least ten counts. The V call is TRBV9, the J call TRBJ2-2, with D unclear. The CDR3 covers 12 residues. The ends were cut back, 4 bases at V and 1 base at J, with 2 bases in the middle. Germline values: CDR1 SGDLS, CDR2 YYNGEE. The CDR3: CASSLNTGELFF. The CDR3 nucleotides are TGTGCCAGCAGCCTGAACACCGGGGAGCTGTTTTTT. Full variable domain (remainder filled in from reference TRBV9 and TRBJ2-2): DSGVTQTPKHLITATGQRVTLRCSPRSGDLSVYWYQQSLDQGLQFLIQYYNGEERAKGNILERFSAQQFPDLHSELNLSSLELGDSALYFCASSLNTGELFFGEGSRLTVL.

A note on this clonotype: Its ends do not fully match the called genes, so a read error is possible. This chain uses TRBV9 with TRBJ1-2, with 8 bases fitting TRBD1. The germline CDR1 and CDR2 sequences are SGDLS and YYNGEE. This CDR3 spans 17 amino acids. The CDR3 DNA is TGTGCTAGCAACCCGAGGGCAGGGGGCGCCCCTAACTATGGCTACACCTTC. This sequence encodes CASNPRAGGAPNYGYTF.

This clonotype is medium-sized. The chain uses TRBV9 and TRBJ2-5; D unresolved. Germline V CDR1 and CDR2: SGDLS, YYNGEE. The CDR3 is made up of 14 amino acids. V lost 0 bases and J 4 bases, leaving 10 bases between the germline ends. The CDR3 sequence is CASSVDVVGETQYF. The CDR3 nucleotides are TGTGCCAGCAGCGTAGATGTGGTGGGAGAGACCCAGTACTTC.

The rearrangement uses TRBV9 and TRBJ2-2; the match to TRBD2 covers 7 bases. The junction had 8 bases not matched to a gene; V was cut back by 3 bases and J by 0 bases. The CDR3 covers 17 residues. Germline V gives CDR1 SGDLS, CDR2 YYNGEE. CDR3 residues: CASSDPTSRANTGELFF. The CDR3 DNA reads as TGTGCCAGCAGCGACCCGACTAGCAGGGCGAACACCGGGGAGCTGTTTTTT.

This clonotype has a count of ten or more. CDR3: CASSAGTSGSDTQYF. The CDR3 bases are TGTGCCAGCAGCGCCGGGACTAGCGGGAGTGATACGCAGTATTTT. The chain has TRBV9 and TRBJ2-3; 14 bases fit TRBD2. Germline V gene lookup returns CDR1 SGDLS and CDR2 YYNGEE. This CDR3 has 15 residues. V dropped 3 bases and J dropped 6; count of bases not matched to a gene: 3.

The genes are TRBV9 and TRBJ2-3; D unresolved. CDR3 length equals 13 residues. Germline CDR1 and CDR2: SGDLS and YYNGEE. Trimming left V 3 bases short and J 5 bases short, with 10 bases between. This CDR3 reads CASSADYRDTQYF. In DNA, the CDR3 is TGTGCCAGCAGCGCCGATTATAGAGATACGCAGTATTTT.

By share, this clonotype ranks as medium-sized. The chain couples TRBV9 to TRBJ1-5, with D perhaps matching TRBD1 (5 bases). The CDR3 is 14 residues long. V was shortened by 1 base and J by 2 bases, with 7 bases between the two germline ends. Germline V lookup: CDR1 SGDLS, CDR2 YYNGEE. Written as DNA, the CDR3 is TGTGCCAGCAGCGTACAGGGAGGCAATCAGCCCCAGCATTTT. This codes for CASSVQGGNQPQHF.

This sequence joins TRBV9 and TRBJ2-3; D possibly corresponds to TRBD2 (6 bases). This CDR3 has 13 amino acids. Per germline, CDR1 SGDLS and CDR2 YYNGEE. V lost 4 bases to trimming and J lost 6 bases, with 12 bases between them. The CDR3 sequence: CASSSGDADTQYF. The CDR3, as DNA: TGTGCCAGCAGCTCGGGGGACGCGGATACGCAGTATTTT.

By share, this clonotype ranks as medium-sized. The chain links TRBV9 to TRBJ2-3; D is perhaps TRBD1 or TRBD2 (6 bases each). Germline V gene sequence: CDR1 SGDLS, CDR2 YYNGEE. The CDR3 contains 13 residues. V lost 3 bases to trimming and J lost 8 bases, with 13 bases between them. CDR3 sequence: CASSAGALSTQYF. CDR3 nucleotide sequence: TGTGCCAGCAGCGCGGGGGCCCTCTCTACGCAGTATTTT.

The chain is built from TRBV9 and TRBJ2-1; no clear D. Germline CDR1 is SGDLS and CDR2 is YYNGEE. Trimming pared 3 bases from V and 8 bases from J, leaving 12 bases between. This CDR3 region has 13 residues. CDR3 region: CASSESAADEQFF. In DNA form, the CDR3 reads TGTGCCAGCAGCGAGAGTGCCGCGGATGAGCAGTTCTTC.

The CDR3 bases are TGTGCCAGCAGCGTAGACGGGACAGGGGGTCATGAGACTGAAGCTTTCTTT. Protein sequence: CASSVDGTGGHETEAFF. The V and J genes are TRBV9 and TRBJ1-1, with TRBD1 matching 11 bases. With 0 bases clipped from V and 5 bases from J, the junction kept 9 bases outside the gene matches. Germline CDR1 SGDLS, CDR2 YYNGEE. CDR3 size: 17 residues. Filled out from reference TRBV9 and TRBJ1-1, the complete variable domain reads DSGVTQTPKHLITATGQRVTLRCSPRSGDLSVYWYQQSLDQGLQFLIQYYNGEERAKGNILERFSAQQFPDLHSELNLSSLELGDSALYFCASSVDGTGGHETEAFFGQGTRLTVV.

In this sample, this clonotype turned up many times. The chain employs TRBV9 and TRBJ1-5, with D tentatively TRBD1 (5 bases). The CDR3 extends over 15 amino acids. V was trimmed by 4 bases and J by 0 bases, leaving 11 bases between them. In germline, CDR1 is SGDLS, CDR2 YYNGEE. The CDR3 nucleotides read TGTGCCAGCAGCCCGCAGGGTTATAGCAATCAGCCCCAGCATTTT. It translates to CASSPQGYSNQPQHF.

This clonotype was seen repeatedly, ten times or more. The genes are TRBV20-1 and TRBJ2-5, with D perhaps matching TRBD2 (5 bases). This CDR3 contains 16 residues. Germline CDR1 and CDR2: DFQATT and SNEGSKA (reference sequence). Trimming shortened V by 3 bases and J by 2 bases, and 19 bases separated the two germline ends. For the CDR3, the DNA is TGCAGTGCTAGCAACCGGGGTCAGGTCCTTCAAGAGACCCAGTACTTC. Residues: CSASNRGQVLQETQYF.

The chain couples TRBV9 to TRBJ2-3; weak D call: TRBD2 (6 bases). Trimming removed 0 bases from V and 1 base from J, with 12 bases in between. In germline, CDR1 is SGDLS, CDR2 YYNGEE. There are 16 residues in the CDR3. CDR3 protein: CASSVESGRGTDTQYF. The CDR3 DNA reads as TGTGCCAGCAGCGTAGAGTCCGGGAGAGGCACAGATACGCAGTATTTT.

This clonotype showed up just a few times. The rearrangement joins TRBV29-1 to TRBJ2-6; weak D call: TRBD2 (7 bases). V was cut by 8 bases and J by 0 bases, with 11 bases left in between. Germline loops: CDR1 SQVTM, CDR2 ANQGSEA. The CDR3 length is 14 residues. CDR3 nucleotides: TGCAGCCGAAGGGGGGGCTCTGGGGCCAACGTCCTGACTTTC. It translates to CSRRGGSGANVLTF. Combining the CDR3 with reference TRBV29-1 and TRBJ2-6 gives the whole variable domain SAVISQKPSRDICQRGTSLTIQCQVDSQVTMMFWYRQQPGQSLTLIATANQGSEATYESGFVIDKFPISRPNLTFSTLTVSNMSPEDSSIYLCSRRGGSGANVLTFGAGSRLTVL.

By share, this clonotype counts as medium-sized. The CDR3: CASSHSPRDRGVTGELFF. As DNA, the CDR3 is TGTGCCAGCAGCCACTCACCCCGGGACAGGGGAGTGACCGGGGAGCTGTTTTTT. The rearrangement links TRBV9 to TRBJ2-2; 10 bases match TRBD1. Germline values: CDR1 SGDLS, CDR2 YYNGEE. This CDR3 spans 18 amino acids. Trimming cost V 4 bases and J 5 bases; bases outside gene matches: 14.

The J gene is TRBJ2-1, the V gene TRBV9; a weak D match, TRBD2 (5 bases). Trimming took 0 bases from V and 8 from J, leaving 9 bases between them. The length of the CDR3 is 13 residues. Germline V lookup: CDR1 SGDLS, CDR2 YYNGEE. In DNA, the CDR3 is TGTGCCAGCAGCGTAGTTTCGGGGTATGAGCAGTTCTTC. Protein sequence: CASSVVSGYEQFF.